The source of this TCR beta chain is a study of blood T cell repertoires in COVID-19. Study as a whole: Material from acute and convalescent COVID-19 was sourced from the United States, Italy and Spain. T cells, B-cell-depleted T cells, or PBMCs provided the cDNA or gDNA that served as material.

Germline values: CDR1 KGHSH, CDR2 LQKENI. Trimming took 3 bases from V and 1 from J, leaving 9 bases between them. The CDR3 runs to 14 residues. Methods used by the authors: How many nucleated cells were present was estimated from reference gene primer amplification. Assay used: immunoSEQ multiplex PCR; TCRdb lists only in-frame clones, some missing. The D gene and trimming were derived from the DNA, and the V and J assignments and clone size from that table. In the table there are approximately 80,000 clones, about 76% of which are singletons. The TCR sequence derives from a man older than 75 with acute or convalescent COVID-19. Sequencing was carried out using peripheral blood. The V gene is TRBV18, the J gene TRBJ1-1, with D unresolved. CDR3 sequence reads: CASSPPPGNTEAFF. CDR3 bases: TGTGCCAGCTCACCCCCCCCGGGGAACACTGAAGCTTTCTTT.